This T cell receptor beta chain was recovered during a study of control samples from healthy donors and cancer patients. Sequencing was performed with immunoSEQ multiplex PCR; in TCRdb, only in-frame clones are kept and a portion is missing. The sample gives 130,000 or so clones, roughly 86% of which show up once; under 9% is in the top ten. This CDR3 comprises 13 residues. Germline CDR1 and CDR2: KGHSH and LQKENI. V gave up 5 bases and J gave up 0 bases, with 8 bases separating them. The receptor's source is a man aged 45-65 years with head and neck cancer. Sequenced input: PBMCs. The chain carries TRBV18 and TRBJ2-7; D is unclear. The CDR3 DNA is TGTGCCAGCTCATCCACCGACTCCTACGAGCAGTACTTC. Protein product: CASSSTDSYEQYF. The full variable domain, its missing parts supplied by reference TRBV18 and TRBJ2-7, is NAGVMQNPRHLVRRRGQEARLRCSPMKGHSHVYWYRQLPEEGLKFMVYLQKENIIDESGMPKERFSAEFPKEGPSILRIQQVVRGDSAAYFCASSSTDSYEQYFGPGTRLTVT.